These 24 T cell receptor beta chains were sequenced from one sample in a study of prognosis after radiotherapy for stage I lung cancer. Using two-round multiplex PCR, the authors amplified TCR beta CDR3 from genomic DNA. Primers specific to each TRBV and TRBJ gene were used in first-round PCR. In TCRdb, the multiplex PCR reads were re-called with MiXCR into one record per CDR3 protein. The repertoire consists of about 17,000 distinct CDR3 sequences, with approximately 15% occurring once and the leading ten covering about 38%. The sample consisted of PBMCs, taken before or after stereotactic body radiation therapy (not recorded which). The receptors derive from a donor over 45 with non-small cell lung cancer.

The sample holds many counts of this clonotype. The V call is TRBV12-3 or TRBV12-4, the J call TRBJ2-5, with D perhaps TRBD1 (5 bases). This CDR3 spans 15 amino acids. V was shortened by 3 bases and J by 3 bases, with 14 bases between the two germline ends. CDR3: CASSFRVGLEETQYF. The CDR3 DNA sequence: TGTGCCAGCAGTTTTCGGGTGGGGCTCGAAGAGACCCAGTACTTC.

This clonotype was recorded many times. V gene TRBV9 combines with J gene TRBJ1-1; D is possibly TRBD1 (5 bases). Germline-derived CDR1 and CDR2 are SGDLS and YYNGEE. The CDR3 is 15 residues long. Trimming pared 0 bases from V and 7 bases from J, leaving 16 bases between. As DNA, the CDR3 is TGTGCCAGCAGCGTAGCTACAGGACACGGTGGTGAAGCTTTCTTT. It is translated as CASSVATGHGGEAFF.

This clonotype was counted ten times or more. V usage is TRBV7-2 and J usage is TRBJ2-1; D might be TRBD2 (7 bases). Deletions cut 2 bases from V and 10 bases from J, with 21 bases between. The CDR3 contains 16 residues. Germline CDR1 and CDR2: SGHTA and FQGNSA. The CDR3, as DNA: TGTGCCAGCAGCTTACAAGCGTGGGGGGGGCCGGTCGAGCAGTTCTTC. Translated: CASSLQAWGGPVEQFF.

This clonotype occurred many times. The J gene is TRBJ1-2, the V gene TRBV14, with D perhaps matching TRBD1 (6 bases). Germline values: CDR1 SGHDN, CDR2 FVKESK. V lost 4 bases and J 2 bases, leaving 11 bases between the germline ends. CDR3 length equals 14 residues. Written as DNA, the CDR3 is TGTGCCAGCAGCCGCACAGGGTCCAACTATGGCTACACCTTC. Encoded protein: CASSRTGSNYGYTF.

This clonotype was counted between two and nine times. V is TRBV7-9 and J is TRBJ1-3; D may be TRBD1 (6 bases). V was shortened by 5 bases and J by 2 bases, with 13 bases between the two germline ends. Looked up from germline, CDR1 is SEHNR and CDR2 is FQNEAQ (reference sequence). The CDR3 sequence is 15 residues long. CDR3 region: CASSNRVLTGNTIYF. For the CDR3, the DNA is TGTGCCAGCAGCAACAGGGTCCTAACTGGAAACACCATATATTTT.

This clonotype has ten or more counts. The gene calls are TRBV9 and TRBJ2-7; no clear D. The CDR3 has 17 residues. V lost 5 bases, J lost 4 bases, and 25 bases lay in between. In germline, CDR1 is SGDLS, CDR2 YYNGEE. CDR3 region: CASRREPPIISYYEQYF. The CDR3 bases are TGTGCCAGCAGGAGAGAACCCCCCATTATTTCTTATTACGAGCAGTACTTC.

V gene TRBV27 combines with J gene TRBJ1-2; tentatively, D is TRBD1 (6 bases). The CDR3 runs to 16 residues. Germline V gives CDR1 MNHEY, CDR2 SMNVEV (reference sequence). The ends were cut back, 3 bases at V and 2 bases at J, with 16 bases in the middle. The CDR3 region has the DNA TGTGCCAGCAGTTTTCACAGGGAGATGTCAAACTATGGCTACACCTTC. Protein sequence: CASSFHREMSNYGYTF.

The table lists this clonotype with many counts. The rearrangement links TRBV5-4 to TRBJ1-2, with TRBD1 matching 11 bases. Germline V gene data show CDR1 as SGHNT and CDR2 as YYREEE (reference sequence). The CDR3 has 17 residues. V was pared by 1 base and J by 7 bases, with 12 bases of the junction left unmatched. In DNA, the CDR3 is TGTGCCAGCAGCTTGCGGACAGGGGGCGGAGGTGCGGCTGGCTACACCTTC. Its protein product is CASSLRTGGGGAAGYTF.

This clonotype was counted ten times or more. This chain links TRBV7-6 with TRBJ2-2; D is perhaps TRBD1 (5 bases). The CDR3 spans 15 residues. Between the trimmed V and J ends, which lost 5 bases and 4 bases, there was a span of 14 bases. CDR1 and CDR2 from the germline V gene are SGHVS and FNYEAQ. CDR3: CASSGAASGTGELFF. CDR3 in DNA: TGTGCCAGCAGCGGGGCGGCCTCTGGCACCGGGGAGCTGTTTTTT.

This clonotype showed up many times. The J gene is TRBJ2-3, the V gene TRBV15; 7 nucleotides match TRBD2. This CDR3 is built from 18 residues. Germline V lookup: CDR1 LNHNV, CDR2 YYDKDF (reference sequence). V was clipped by 0 bases and J by 3 bases; unmatched bases: 12. CDR3 loop: CATSRDWGTILETDTQYF. The CDR3 nucleotides read TGTGCCACCAGCAGAGATTGGGGGACTATCTTAGAGACAGATACGCAGTATTTT.

Remarks on this clonotype: A much larger clone differs by one base, so this may be a read error. V and J are TRBV6-2 or TRBV6-3 and TRBJ2-7; possible D gene TRBD1, 5 bases. The CDR3 covers 12 residues. The germline gives CDR1 MNHEY, CDR2 SVGEGT. This chain's CDR3 is CASSAGYYKQYF. The CDR3 DNA sequence: TGTGCCAGCAGTGCAGGGTACTACAAGCAGTACTTC.

This clonotype was seen many times. This rearrangement joins TRBV4-3 to TRBJ2-1; 12 positions agree with TRBD2. Germline assignment: CDR1 LGHNA and CDR2 YSLEER. Unmatched junction bases numbered 7, after V lost 3 bases and J lost 7 bases. This CDR3 has 16 residues. This chain's CDR3 is CASSHLLAGGGNEQFF. DNA for the CDR3: TGCGCCAGCAGCCACCTTCTAGCGGGGGGGGGAAATGAGCAGTTCTTC.

In this sample, this clonotype turned up many times. This chain uses TRBV20-1 with TRBJ1-2; D gene ambiguous. With 8 bases removed from V and 6 bases from J, the gap between germline ends came to 13 bases. Germline CDR1 DFQATT, CDR2 SNEGSKA (reference sequence). The CDR3 contains 11 residues. The CDR3: CSSAQPDGYTF. The CDR3 bases are TGCAGTTCAGCCCAGCCTGATGGCTACACCTTC.

This clonotype was seen many times. V gene TRBV12-3 or TRBV12-4 combines with J gene TRBJ1-2; 8 positions match TRBD1. The length of the CDR3 is 14 residues. J lost 0 bases, V lost 6 bases, and 3 bases had no gene match. The CDR3 region has the DNA TGTGCCAGCAGCCAGGGGGCAGCTAACTATGGCTACACCTTC. This encodes CASSQGAANYGYTF.

To note about this clonotype: A far larger clone is only one base removed, so a read error is likely. This rearrangement joins TRBV6-2 or TRBV6-3 to TRBJ2-3; D is unresolved. Germline CDR1 reads MNHEY; CDR2 reads SVGEGT. This CDR3 has 15 residues. V was clipped by 2 bases and J by 4 bases, with 13 bases between them. The CDR3 coding sequence is TGTGCCAGCAGTTACCAGCCTGGCGGCGCAGATACGCAGTATTTT. Residues: CASSYQPGGADTQYF.

Details on this clonotype: A far larger clone lies a single base away; this is likely a read error. The chain links TRBV6-2 or TRBV6-3 to TRBJ2-3, with TRBD2 matching over 7 bases. CDR3 length equals 15 residues. CDR1 is MNHEY and CDR2 is SVGEGT in the germline V gene. V lost 5 bases and J lost 4; bases outside the gene matches: 9. The CDR3 region has the DNA TGTGCCAGCAGTCACCAGCCTAGCGGCGCAGATACGCAGTATTTT. This codes for CASSHQPSGADTQYF.

This clonotype was detected only a few times. The rearrangement joins TRBV5-4 to TRBJ2-5, with TRBD1 identical over 10 bases. J lost 1 base, V lost 0 bases, and 3 bases had no gene match. Germline V gives CDR1 SGHNT, CDR2 YYREEE (reference sequence). The CDR3 extends over 16 amino acids. In nucleotides, the CDR3 is TGTGCCAGCAGCTTGGCCCGGACAGGGGGCCAAGAGACCCAGTACTTC. This gives the protein CASSLARTGGQETQYF.

This clonotype was seen repeatedly, ten times or more. The rearrangement joins TRBV7-2 to TRBJ1-1; D not certain. Germline CDR1 SGHTA, CDR2 FQGNSA. The CDR3 totals 14 residues. Trimming removed 0 bases at V and 8 bases at J, with 13 bases between. CDR3 DNA sequence: TGTGCCAGCAGCTTAGCGCTCCGGGGTGGGGAAGCTTTCTTT. This gives the protein CASSLALRGGEAFF.

This clonotype was observed many times. The CDR3 DNA reads TGTGCCAGCAGCCCCCCGGGCTATGGCTACACCTTC. This gives the protein CASSPPGYGYTF. This chain uses TRBV7-8 with TRBJ1-2, with D unresolved. This CDR3 spans 12 amino acids. V was pared by 5 bases and J by 4 bases, with 8 bases between. The germline V gene has CDR1 SGHVS and CDR2 FQNEAQ.

There are a few counts of this clonotype. This could be a read error, since a much larger clone is one nucleotide away. The chain links TRBV12-3 or TRBV12-4 to TRBJ1-4; a possible D gene is TRBD1 (6 bases). CDR3 length: 16 residues. The CDR3 sequence: CASSLTRGGMNERLFF. The DNA for the CDR3 is TGTGCCAGCAGTTTAACGAGGGGGGGCATGAATGAAAGACTGTTTTTT.

This clonotype was counted at least ten times. The chain recombines TRBV19 with TRBJ1-1; TRBD1 matches 8 bases. CDR3 length: 15 amino acids. V lost 7 bases to trimming and J lost 0 bases; unmatched junction nucleotides: 7. The germline CDR1 and CDR2 sequences are LNHDA and SQIVND (reference sequence). The CDR3 sequence is CASTPGQAMNTEAFF. CDR3 nucleotide sequence: TGTGCCAGTACTCCGGGACAGGCTATGAACACTGAAGCTTTCTTT.

In this sample, this clonotype turned up many times. The CDR3 here is CSAAGDWTEAFF. Here the CDR3 DNA reads TGCAGTGCAGCAGGGGACTGGACTGAAGCTTTCTTT. This chain links TRBV20-1 with TRBJ1-1, with a weak D call TRBD1 (6 bases). V lost 6 bases and J 5 bases, leaving 13 bases between the germline ends. CDR1 is DFQATT, CDR2 SNEGSKA, per germline (reference sequence). The CDR3 length is 12 residues.

This clonotype was seen many times. The V and J genes are TRBV7-3 and TRBJ2-7, with 7 bases that match TRBD2. Looked up from germline, CDR1 is SGHTA and CDR2 is FQGTGA. CDR3 length: 15 residues. V was pared by 5 bases and J by 6 bases, with 13 bases of the junction left unmatched. The CDR3 region has the DNA TGTGCCAGCAGCACCGGGACTACCGATTCCGGCGAGCAGTACTTC. Its protein is CASSTGTTDSGEQYF.

This clonotype has at least ten counts. The chain has TRBV4-2 and TRBJ2-1, with 13 bases aligning to TRBD2. The V gene end was trimmed by 1 base and the J gene end by 8 bases; junction bases not matched to a gene: 5. CDR1 is LGHNA, CDR2 YNFKEQ, per germline. The CDR3 sequence is 16 residues long. This CDR3 is CASSQGLAGGGDEQFF. CDR3 DNA sequence: TGTGCCAGCAGCCAAGGACTAGCGGGGGGAGGGGATGAGCAGTTCTTC.